This TCR beta chain was retrieved from a study of identical twins. Study-wide points: Fewer insertions characterized abundant cord blood beta clonotypes, whereas memory repertoires showed none.

TCRdb processed the 5' RACE reads anew with MiXCR; each CDR3 protein has one entry. The profile shows 540,000 or so distinct CDR3 sequences, more than 20% of them singletons. With respect to this clonotype: No antigen is known for it.

Trimming at V came to 8 bases and at J to 5 bases, leaving 13 bases not matched to a gene. The CDR3 contains 15 residues. Germline V gives CDR1 MNHNS, CDR2 SASEGT. The sample was also reused in another study, on yellow fever vaccine responses in identical twins. According to that study: Twins' vaccine T cell response reportedly gave the appearance of partial convergence and partial personalization.

The sample consisted of CD4+ T cells sorted from blood. The chain is built from TRBV6-1 and TRBJ2-5; 8 bases line up with TRBD1. The TCR sequence derives from a woman under 30 in good health. CDR3 region: CASCEPPGGRETQYF. As DNA, the CDR3 is TGTGCCAGCTGCGAACCTCCAGGGGGCAGGGAGACCCAGTACTTC.